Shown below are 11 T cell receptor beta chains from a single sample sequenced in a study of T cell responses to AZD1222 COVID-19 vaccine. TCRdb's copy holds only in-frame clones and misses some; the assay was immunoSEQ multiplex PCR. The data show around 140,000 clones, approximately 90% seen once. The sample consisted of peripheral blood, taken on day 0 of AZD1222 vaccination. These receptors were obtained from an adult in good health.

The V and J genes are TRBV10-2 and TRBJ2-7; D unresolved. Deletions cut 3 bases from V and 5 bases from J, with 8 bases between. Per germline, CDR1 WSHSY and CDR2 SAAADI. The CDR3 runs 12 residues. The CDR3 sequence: CASSDPNHEQYF. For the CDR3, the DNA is TGCGCCAGCAGTGATCCGAACCACGAGCAGTACTTC.

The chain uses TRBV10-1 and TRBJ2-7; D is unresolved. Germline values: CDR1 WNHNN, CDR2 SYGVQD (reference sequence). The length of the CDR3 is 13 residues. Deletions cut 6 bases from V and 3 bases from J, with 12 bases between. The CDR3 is CASRPGPSYEQYF. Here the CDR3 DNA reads TGCGCCAGCAGACCCGGACCGAGCTACGAGCAGTACTTC.

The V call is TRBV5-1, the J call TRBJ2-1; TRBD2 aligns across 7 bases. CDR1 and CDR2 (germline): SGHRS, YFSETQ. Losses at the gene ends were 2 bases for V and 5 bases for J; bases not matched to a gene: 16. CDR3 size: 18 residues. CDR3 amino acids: CASSFGLLSGKVNNEQFF. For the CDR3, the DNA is TGCGCCAGCAGCTTTGGATTACTAAGCGGGAAGGTCAACAATGAGCAGTTCTTC. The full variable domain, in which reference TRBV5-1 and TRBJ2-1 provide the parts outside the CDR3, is KAGVTQTPRYLIKTRGQQVTLSCSPISGHRSVSWYQQTPGQGLQFLFEYFSETQRNKGNFPGRFSGRQFSNSRSEMNVSTLELGDSALYLCASSFGLLSGKVNNEQFFGPGTRLTVL.

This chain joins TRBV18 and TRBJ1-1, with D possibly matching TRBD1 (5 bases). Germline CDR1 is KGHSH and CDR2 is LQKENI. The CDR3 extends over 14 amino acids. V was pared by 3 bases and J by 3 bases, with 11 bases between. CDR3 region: CASSPTGGDTEAFF. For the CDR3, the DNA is TGTGCCAGCTCACCCACCGGGGGTGACACTGAAGCTTTCTTT.

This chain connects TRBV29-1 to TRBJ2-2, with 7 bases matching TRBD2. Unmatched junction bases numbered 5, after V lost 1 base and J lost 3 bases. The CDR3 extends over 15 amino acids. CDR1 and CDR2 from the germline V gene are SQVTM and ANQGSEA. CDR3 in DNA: TGCAGCGTTGAAGGGCTAGCGGCGGACACCGGGGAGCTGTTTTTT. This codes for CSVEGLAADTGELFF.

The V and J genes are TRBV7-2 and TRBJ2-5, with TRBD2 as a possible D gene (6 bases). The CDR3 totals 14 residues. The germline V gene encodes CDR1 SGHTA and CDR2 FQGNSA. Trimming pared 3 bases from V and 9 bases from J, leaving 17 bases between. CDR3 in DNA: TGTGCCAGCAGCTTCACGGGACTCCTGGAGGCCCAGTACTTC. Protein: CASSFTGLLEAQYF.

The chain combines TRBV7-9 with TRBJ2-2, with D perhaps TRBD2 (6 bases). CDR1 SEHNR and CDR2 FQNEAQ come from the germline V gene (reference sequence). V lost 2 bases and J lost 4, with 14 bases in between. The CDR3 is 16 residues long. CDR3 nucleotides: TGTGCCAGCAGCTTAATTGGGCGGGGCACCACCGGGGAGCTGTTTTTT. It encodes CASSLIGRGTTGELFF. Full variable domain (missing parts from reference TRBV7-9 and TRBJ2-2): DTGVSQNPRHKITKRGQNVTFRCDPISEHNRLYWYRQTLGQGPEFLTYFQNEAQLEKSRLLSDRFSAERPKGSFSTLEIQRTEQGDSAMYLCASSLIGRGTTGELFFGEGSRLTVL.

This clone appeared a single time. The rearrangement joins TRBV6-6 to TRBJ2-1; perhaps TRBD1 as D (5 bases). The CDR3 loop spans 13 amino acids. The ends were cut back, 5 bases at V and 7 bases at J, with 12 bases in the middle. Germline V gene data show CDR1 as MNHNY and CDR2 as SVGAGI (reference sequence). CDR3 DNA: TGTGCCAGCAGTCCCCAGGGCGAGAATGAGCAGTTCTTC. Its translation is CASSPQGENEQFF.

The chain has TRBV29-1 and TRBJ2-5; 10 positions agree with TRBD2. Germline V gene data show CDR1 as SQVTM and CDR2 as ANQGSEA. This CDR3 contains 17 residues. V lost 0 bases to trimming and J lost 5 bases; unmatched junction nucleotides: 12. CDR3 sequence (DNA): TGCAGCGTTGAAGATCTGGCTAGCGGGAGAACCGTGGAGACCCAGTACTTC. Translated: CSVEDLASGRTVETQYF.

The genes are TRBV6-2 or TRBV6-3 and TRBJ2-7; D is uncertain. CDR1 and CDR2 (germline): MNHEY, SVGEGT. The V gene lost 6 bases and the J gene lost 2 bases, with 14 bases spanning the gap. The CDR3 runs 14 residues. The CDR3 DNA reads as TGTGCCAGCAGCAGTACCTCCTGGGCCTACGAGCAGTACTTC. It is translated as CASSSTSWAYEQYF.

In nucleotides, the CDR3 is TGCGCCAGCAGCTTGAACGTGGGACAGGGGAAGGACGAGCAGTACTTC. This encodes CASSLNVGQGKDEQYF. The chain links TRBV5-1 to TRBJ2-7, with 10 positions matching TRBD1. The V and J ends lost 1 base and 5 bases, in that order; junction bases with no gene match: 9. There are 16 residues in the CDR3. Germline assignment: CDR1 SGHRS and CDR2 YFSETQ.